Below are 16 T cell receptor beta chains sequenced from a single sample in a study of human T cells and chemical hapten exposure. Time point given: patch test 3, about 24 weeks after DPC sensitization. The treatment denotes: therapeutic diphenylcyclopropenone sensitization with weekly scalp DPC. TCRdb reprocessed the RACE reads via MiXCR and lists one record per CDR3 protein. The sample yields 120,000 or so distinct CDR3 sequences, roughly 12% seen once. The sequences come from whole blood, collected in connection with sensitization to the hapten diphenylcyclopropenone (DPC). Receptors originate from a woman aged 45-59 years with alopecia areata. Some clones in this sample may be carry-over from other donors' samples.

This chain connects TRBV28 to TRBJ2-7; either TRBD1 or TRBD2 may supply D (6 bases each). Germline V lookup: CDR1 MDHEN, CDR2 SYDVKM. V was shortened by 9 bases and J by 6 bases, with 15 bases between the two germline ends. The CDR3 runs 12 residues. The CDR3 spells CASDSRGREQYF. CDR3 nucleotide sequence: TGTGCCAGTGATTCTCGGGGGCGCGAGCAGTACTTC.

The gene calls are TRBV6-5 and TRBJ1-1; D gene ambiguous. This CDR3 has 13 amino acids. CDR1 and CDR2 from the germline V gene are MNHEY and SVGAGI. V lost 6 bases, J lost 0 bases, and 8 bases lay in between. The chain's CDR3 is CASSLAMNTEAFF. In nucleotides, the CDR3 is TGTGCCAGCAGCCTAGCAATGAACACTGAAGCTTTCTTT.

This clonotype has ten or more counts. The rearrangement links TRBV5-1 to TRBJ1-2; TRBD1 matches 8 bases. The germline V gene has CDR1 SGHRS and CDR2 YFSETQ. The CDR3 has 15 amino acids. With V trimmed by 0 bases and J by 7 bases, 8 bases remained unmatched. The CDR3 bases are TGCGCCAGCAGCTTGGACACCACAGGGGGAATTGGCTACACCTTC. Encoded protein: CASSLDTTGGIGYTF.

This clonotype occurred a few times. The chain is built from TRBV3-1 and TRBJ2-3; TRBD2 matches at 11 bases. Germline V gene data show CDR1 as LGHDT and CDR2 as YNNKEL (reference sequence). The CDR3 loop spans 17 amino acids. V lost 4 bases, J lost 2 bases, and 8 bases stayed unmatched. The CDR3 region has the DNA TGTGCCAGCAGCCTCCTCCTAGCGGGGGGCCACACAGATACGCAGTATTTT. Its protein product is CASSLLLAGGHTDTQYF.

The chain couples TRBV4-1 to TRBJ2-3, with D perhaps matching TRBD1 (6 bases). Trimming took off 8 bases at V and 2 bases at J, with 17 bases between the two ends. Germline assignment: CDR1 MGHRA and CDR2 YSYEKL. The CDR3 has 15 residues. In DNA, the CDR3 is TGCGCCAGCGGCAACCGGGACACCGTCACAGATACGCAGTATTTT. Translated, it gives CASGNRDTVTDTQYF.

This rearrangement joins TRBV14 to TRBJ1-3; unclear D gene. The V gene's germline CDR1 is SGHDN and CDR2 FVKESK. Trimming removed 4 bases from V and 0 bases from J, with 13 bases in between. The CDR3 has 16 residues. CDR3 sequence: CASSPLGPSSGNTIYF. CDR3 DNA sequence: TGTGCCAGCAGCCCCTTAGGACCCAGCTCTGGAAACACCATATATTTT.

This clonotype has just a few counts. This chain uses TRBV20-1 with TRBJ1-1; D unresolved. V lost 6 bases and J lost 0, with 11 bases in between. The CDR3 is made up of 13 amino acids. Germline lookup yields CDR1 DFQATT and CDR2 SNEGSKA (reference sequence). The CDR3 DNA reads as TGCAGTGCCCTACAGCGGATGAACACTGAAGCTTTCTTT. This translates into CSALQRMNTEAFF.

This clonotype was seen repeatedly, ten times or more. This chain links TRBV12-3 or TRBV12-4 with TRBJ2-1; D gene uncertain. Trimming left V 5 bases short and J 7 bases short, with 3 bases between. The CDR3 runs 10 residues. CDR3 region: CASSGNEQFF. The CDR3 bases are TGTGCCAGCAGTGGAAATGAGCAGTTCTTC.

This clonotype appeared a few times. The chain employs TRBV6-2 or TRBV6-3 and TRBJ2-1; 7 positions agree with TRBD2. This CDR3 comprises 13 residues. With 5 bases clipped from V and 6 bases from J, the junction kept 4 bases outside the gene matches. From germline, CDR1 is MNHEY and CDR2 SVGEGT. CDR3 DNA sequence: TGTGCCAGCAGTCAGACTAGCAGCAATGAGCAGTTCTTC. It codes for CASSQTSSNEQFF.

This clonotype was picked up a small number of times. This sequence joins TRBV20-1 and TRBJ2-4, with 7 bases lining up with TRBD1. Trimming cost V 5 bases and J 4 bases; bases outside gene matches: 5. Germline CDR1 is DFQATT and CDR2 is SNEGSKA (reference sequence). CDR3 length: 13 residues. The CDR3: CSAQDRQKNIQYF. The CDR3 nucleotides read TGCAGTGCTCAGGACAGGCAGAAAAACATTCAGTACTTC.

The chain couples TRBV6-5 to TRBJ1-3, with D possibly being TRBD1 (6 bases). The V gene's germline CDR1 is MNHEY and CDR2 SVGAGI. This CDR3 has 16 amino acids. The V and J ends lost 4 bases and 4 bases respectively, with 17 bases between them. The CDR3 nucleotides are TGTGCCAGCAGTTTTCCAGGGGCTCAGTCCGGAAACACCATATATTTT. It translates to CASSFPGAQSGNTIYF.

The chain recombines TRBV18 with TRBJ2-5, with 9 bases aligning to TRBD1. CDR1 is KGHSH, CDR2 LQKENI, per germline. The CDR3 extends over 15 amino acids. The junction had 4 bases not matched to a gene; V was cut back by 2 bases and J by 3 bases. CDR3 loop: CASSPGQGIEETQYF. The CDR3 DNA sequence: TGTGCCAGCTCACCAGGACAGGGGATTGAAGAGACCCAGTACTTC.

The chain recombines TRBV7-2 with TRBJ2-1; a possible D gene is TRBD2 (8 bases). CDR1 and CDR2 from the germline V gene are SGHTA and FQGNSA. The V gene lost 7 bases and the J gene lost 6 bases, with 22 bases spanning the gap. The length of the CDR3 is 16 residues. CDR3 nucleotide sequence: TGTGCCAGCAAAGCGGGAGCGGACAGGCCTGCCAATGAGCAGTTCTTC. It specifies CASKAGADRPANEQFF.

This rearrangement joins TRBV18 to TRBJ2-7; no firm D call. Per germline, CDR1 KGHSH and CDR2 LQKENI. Trimming took 3 bases from V and 4 from J, leaving 13 bases between them. The CDR3 consists of 14 residues. CDR3 amino acids: CASSPVSDLYEQYF. Here the CDR3 DNA reads TGTGCCAGCTCACCGGTATCAGACCTTTACGAGCAGTACTTC.

The chain links TRBV4-2 to TRBJ1-5, with TRBD1 identical over 9 bases. The CDR3 consists of 16 residues. Trimming took 1 base from V and 6 from J; bases not matched to a gene: 7. The germline V gene encodes CDR1 LGHNA and CDR2 YNFKEQ. This chain's CDR3 is CASSQVRTGEGQPQHF. CDR3 sequence (DNA): TGTGCCAGCAGCCAAGTCCGGACAGGGGAGGGTCAGCCCCAGCATTTT.

This clonotype was seen ten or more times. V is TRBV29-1 and J is TRBJ2-1; D remains ambiguous. The germline V and J ends were trimmed by 1 base and 4 bases, with 14 bases remaining between them. Germline V gives CDR1 SQVTM, CDR2 ANQGSEA. The CDR3 extends over 15 amino acids. The CDR3 reads CSVEAEKTAYNEQFF. The CDR3 DNA reads TGCAGCGTTGAAGCGGAGAAAACGGCTTACAATGAGCAGTTCTTC.